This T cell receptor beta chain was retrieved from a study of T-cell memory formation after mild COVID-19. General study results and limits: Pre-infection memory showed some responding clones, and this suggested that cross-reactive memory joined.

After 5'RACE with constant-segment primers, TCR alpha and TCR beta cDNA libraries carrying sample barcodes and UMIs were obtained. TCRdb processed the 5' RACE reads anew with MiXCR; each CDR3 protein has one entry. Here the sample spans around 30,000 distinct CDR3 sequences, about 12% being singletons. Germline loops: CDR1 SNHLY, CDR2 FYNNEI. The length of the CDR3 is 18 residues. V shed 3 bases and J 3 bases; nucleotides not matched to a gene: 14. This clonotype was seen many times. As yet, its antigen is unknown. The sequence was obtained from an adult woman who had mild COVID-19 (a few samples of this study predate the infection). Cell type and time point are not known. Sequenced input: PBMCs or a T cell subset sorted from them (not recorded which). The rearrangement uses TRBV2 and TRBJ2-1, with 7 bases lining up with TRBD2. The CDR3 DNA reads TGTGCCAGCAGTGATGCCTCCCGGCGGCGCGGGAGCTACAATGAGCAGTTCTTC. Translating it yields CASSDASRRRGSYNEQFF.